This is a list of T cell receptor beta chains from one sample in a study of cytomegalovirus exposure and HLA in healthy donors. TCRdb's copy holds only in-frame clones and misses some; the assay was immunoSEQ multiplex PCR. Here the sample spans about 160,000 clones, more than 60% being singletons. Sequences were obtained from PBMCs. Source of these receptors: a woman in her thirties or forties in good health and CMV-seropositive. Each CDR3 is given with its conserved first and last residue. The D gene is left open where the match is weak. The size field is filled for only some rows; it gives once, few, many or a size class.

j_gene,v_gene,abundance,d_gene,CDR3aa,CDR3nt
TRBJ1-1,TRBV9,NA,NA,CASSDEDSGNTEAFF,TGTGCCAGCAGCGACGAGGACAGCGGGAACACTGAAGCTTTCTTT
TRBJ2-3,TRBV25-1,NA,NA,CASSEAAGREDTQYF,TGTGCCAGCAGTGAGGCGGCAGGGCGGGAAGATACGCAGTATTTT
TRBJ1-2,TRBV29-1,NA,TRBD1,CSVEDFTGAYYGYTF,TGCAGCGTTGAAGATTTTACAGGGGCTTACTATGGCTACACCTTC
TRBJ2-1,TRBV5-6,NA,TRBD2,CASSFQAGPYNEQFF,TGTGCCAGCAGCTTTCAAGCGGGGCCCTACAATGAGCAGTTCTTC
TRBJ2-7,TRBV7-9,NA,NA,CASSFGDPSSYEQYF,TGTGCCAGCAGCTTTGGAGACCCGAGCTCCTACGAGCAGTACTTC
TRBJ1-2,TRBV6-1,NA,NA,CASSESGVFYGYTF,TGTGCCAGCAGTGAATCAGGGGTTTTCTATGGCTACACCTTC
TRBJ2-7,TRBV27,NA,NA,CASSSTVSYEQYF,TGTGCCAGCAGTTCAACAGTCTCCTACGAGCAGTACTTC
TRBJ1-1,TRBV28,NA,TRBD1,CASTSPGQKAFF,TGTGCCAGCACCTCTCCGGGACAGAAAGCTTTCTTT
TRBJ1-2,TRBV9,NA,TRBD1,CASSVAGTGNYGYTF,TGTGCCAGCAGCGTAGCGGGGACAGGGAACTATGGCTACACCTTC
TRBJ2-5,TRBV5-6,NA,NA,CASSVGRRETQYF,TGTGCCAGCAGCGTGGGCCGGAGGGAGACCCAGTACTTC
TRBJ2-5,TRBV9,few,TRBD1,CASSFRQGIAETQYF,TGTGCCAGCAGCTTCAGACAGGGGATAGCGGAGACCCAGTACTTC
TRBJ2-2,TRBV19,NA,NA,CASSIPSQGFTGELFF,TGTGCCAGTAGTATCCCCTCACAGGGTTTCACCGGGGAGCTGTTTTTT
TRBJ1-1,TRBV19,NA,NA,CASSMGRNTEAFF,TGTGCCAGTAGTATGGGGCGGAACACTGAAGCTTTCTTT
TRBJ1-2,TRBV28,NA,NA,CASRAQVYGYTF,TGTGCCAGCAGGGCCCAGGTCTATGGCTACACCTTC
TRBJ1-1,TRBV10-1,few,NA,CASSESGRAAEAFF,TGCGCCAGCAGTGAGTCGGGCAGGGCAGCTGAAGCTTTCTTT
TRBJ1-5,TRBV19,NA,TRBD1,CASNRGDQPQHF,TGTGCCAGTAACAGGGGGGATCAGCCCCAGCATTTT